A selection of T cell receptor beta chains follows, all from one sample in a study of vaccination effects on CD4 cells after COVID-19. The repertoire was sequenced with immunoSEQ multiplex PCR; TCRdb's copy has only in-frame clones and lacks some. The sample carries approximately 9,800 clones, around 76% recorded once. Which antigens these TCRs recognize remains unknown. The sequenced sample was CD4+ T cells from PBMCs cultured without peptide, obtained after COVID-19 vaccination. These receptor sequences come from a human donor who received a COVID-19 vaccine. Both conserved end residues are part of each CDR3. The order of the fields is clone size, J gene, D gene, CDR3 length, V gene, CDR3 protein, CDR3 DNA. The D gene is left open where the match is weak. A clone size is listed for some rows: how often the clone was seen (once, few, many), or a class if it is expanded.

abundance: NA; j_gene: TRBJ1-1; d_gene: NA; len: 19; v_gene: TRBV9; CDR3aa: CASSAAVRDTLRVNTEAFF; CDR3nt: TGTGCCAGCAGCGCTGCTGTCAGGGACACCTTGAGGGTGAACACTGAAGCTTTCTTT
abundance: NA; j_gene: TRBJ2-3; d_gene: NA; len: 13; v_gene: TRBV29-1; CDR3aa: CSVDGGTLDTQYF; CDR3nt: TGCAGCGTTGACGGGGGTACGCTAGATACGCAGTATTTT
abundance: NA; j_gene: TRBJ1-1; d_gene: NA; len: 15; v_gene: TRBV6-5; CDR3aa: CASSYREGLNTEAFF; CDR3nt: TGTGCCAGCAGTTATAGGGAGGGTTTGAACACTGAAGCTTTCTTT
abundance: NA; j_gene: TRBJ1-1; d_gene: NA; len: 14; v_gene: TRBV3-1/TRBV3-2; CDR3aa: CASSQGGPNTEAFF; CDR3nt: TGTGCCAGCAGCCAGGGGGGGCCTAACACTGAAGCTTTCTTT
abundance: NA; j_gene: TRBJ2-1; d_gene: NA; len: 15; v_gene: TRBV9; CDR3aa: CASSVQVGMYNEQFF; CDR3nt: TGTGCCAGCAGCGTCCAGGTGGGGATGTACAATGAGCAGTTCTTC
abundance: NA; j_gene: TRBJ2-3; d_gene: NA; len: 11; v_gene: TRBV11-2; CDR3aa: CASSLMGTQYF; CDR3nt: TGTGCCAGCAGCTTAATGGGGACGCAGTATTTT
abundance: once; j_gene: TRBJ2-5; d_gene: TRBD2; len: 17; v_gene: TRBV6-2/TRBV6-3; CDR3aa: CASSYYGSGVPGETQYF; CDR3nt: TGTGCCAGCAGTTATTATGGCAGCGGGGTCCCCGGGGAGACCCAGTACTTC
abundance: NA; j_gene: TRBJ2-4; d_gene: TRBD1; len: 14; v_gene: TRBV5-1; CDR3aa: CASSLGQGGNIQYF; CDR3nt: TGCGCCAGCAGCTTAGGACAGGGTGGAAACATTCAGTACTTC
abundance: NA; j_gene: TRBJ2-7; d_gene: NA; len: 17; v_gene: TRBV3-1/TRBV3-2; CDR3aa: CASSPPPKGYGSYEQYF; CDR3nt: TGTGCCAGCAGCCCCCCACCGAAGGGGTACGGCTCCTACGAGCAGTACTTC
abundance: medium-sized; j_gene: TRBJ1-1; d_gene: NA; len: 15; v_gene: TRBV11-1; CDR3aa: CASSARDGGGTEAFF; CDR3nt: TGTGCCAGCAGCGCAAGGGACGGCGGGGGGACTGAAGCTTTCTTT
abundance: NA; j_gene: TRBJ2-3; d_gene: NA; len: 14; v_gene: TRBV3-1/TRBV3-2; CDR3aa: CASSQDSLVGTQYF; CDR3nt: TGTGCCAGCAGCCAAGACTCCCTGGTGGGTACGCAGTATTTT
abundance: NA; j_gene: TRBJ1-1; d_gene: NA; len: 21; v_gene: TRBV21-1; CDR3aa: CASSKALCRVRAKRANTEAFF; CDR3nt: TGTGCCAGCAGCAAAGCGCTTTGTAGGGTGAGGGCGAAACGGGCAAACACTGAAGCTTTCTTT
abundance: NA; j_gene: TRBJ2-2; d_gene: TRBD1; len: 15; v_gene: TRBV5-4; CDR3aa: CASSLVGTDTGELFF; CDR3nt: TGTGCCAGCAGCTTGGTAGGGACAGACACCGGGGAGCTGTTTTTT
abundance: few; j_gene: TRBJ2-1; d_gene: NA; len: 13; v_gene: TRBV3-1/TRBV3-2; CDR3aa: CASSQLAGTEQFF; CDR3nt: TGTGCCAGCAGCCAATTAGCCGGGACTGAGCAGTTCTTC
abundance: NA; j_gene: TRBJ2-5; d_gene: TRBD2; len: 17; v_gene: TRBV11-2; CDR3aa: CASSLGGGRQGRETQYF; CDR3nt: TGTGCCAGCAGCTTAGGCGGGGGACGGCAGGGCAGAGAGACCCAGTACTTC
abundance: NA; j_gene: TRBJ2-7; d_gene: TRBD1; len: 17; v_gene: TRBV11-3; CDR3aa: CASSSFSGTGDSYEQYF; CDR3nt: TGTGCCAGCAGCTCGTTTTCCGGGACAGGGGACTCCTACGAGCAGTACTTC
abundance: NA; j_gene: TRBJ2-2; d_gene: NA; len: 12; v_gene: TRBV19; CDR3aa: CASSSRVGELFF; CDR3nt: TGTGCCAGTAGTAGCCGGGTCGGGGAGCTGTTTTTT
abundance: NA; j_gene: TRBJ2-3; d_gene: TRBD1; len: 12; v_gene: TRBV2; CDR3aa: CASKGGADTQYF; CDR3nt: TGTGCCAGCAAAGGGGGCGCAGATACGCAGTATTTT
abundance: NA; j_gene: TRBJ2-5; d_gene: NA; len: 17; v_gene: TRBV18; CDR3aa: CASSRQNSGVIQETQYF; CDR3nt: TGTGCCAGCTCACGACAAAACTCAGGGGTCATTCAAGAGACCCAGTACTTC
abundance: NA; j_gene: TRBJ1-2; d_gene: NA; len: 17; v_gene: TRBV19; CDR3aa: CASSTAGTVYANYGYTF; CDR3nt: TGTGCCAGTAGTACCGCCGGGACGGTCTACGCGAACTATGGCTACACCTTC
abundance: few; j_gene: TRBJ1-5; d_gene: NA; len: 17; v_gene: TRBV21-1; CDR3aa: CASSKPQGARDNQPQHF; CDR3nt: TGTGCCAGCAGCAAACCTCAGGGGGCGCGGGACAATCAGCCCCAGCATTTT
abundance: few; j_gene: TRBJ1-2; d_gene: TRBD1; len: 15; v_gene: TRBV5-5; CDR3aa: CASSLAGQGNYGYTF; CDR3nt: TGTGCCAGCAGCTTGGCGGGACAGGGAAACTATGGCTACACCTTC
abundance: NA; j_gene: TRBJ2-3; d_gene: TRBD1; len: 15; v_gene: TRBV27; CDR3aa: CASSLKQGAADTQYF; CDR3nt: TGTGCCAGCAGTTTAAAACAGGGGGCAGCAGATACGCAGTATTTT
abundance: NA; j_gene: TRBJ1-1; d_gene: NA; len: 14; v_gene: TRBV23-1; CDR3aa: CASSQSGQDAEAFF; CDR3nt: TGCGCCAGCAGTCAAAGTGGGCAGGACGCTGAAGCTTTCTTT
abundance: few; j_gene: TRBJ1-3; d_gene: NA; len: 13; v_gene: TRBV9; CDR3aa: CASSVDAGNTIYF; CDR3nt: TGTGCCAGCAGCGTAGATGCTGGAAACACCATATATTTT
abundance: NA; j_gene: TRBJ2-7; d_gene: NA; len: 13; v_gene: TRBV5-6; CDR3aa: CASSRGGGGEQYF; CDR3nt: TGTGCCAGCAGCCGAGGAGGGGGCGGCGAGCAGTACTTC
abundance: NA; j_gene: TRBJ2-5; d_gene: TRBD2; len: 15; v_gene: TRBV7-2; CDR3aa: CASSLQRGNQETQYF; CDR3nt: TGTGCCAGCAGCTTACAGCGGGGGAACCAAGAGACCCAGTACTTC
abundance: NA; j_gene: TRBJ1-1; d_gene: NA; len: 14; v_gene: TRBV25-1; CDR3aa: CASSESGSGGEAFF; CDR3nt: TGTGCCAGCAGTGAATCCGGGAGTGGCGGCGAAGCTTTCTTT
abundance: NA; j_gene: TRBJ2-1; d_gene: NA; len: 20; v_gene: TRBV12-2; CDR3aa: CASRRRDRVRAGESYNEQFF; CDR3nt: TGTGCAAGTCGCCGTAGGGACAGGGTAAGAGCGGGAGAGTCCTACAATGAGCAGTTCTTC
abundance: NA; j_gene: TRBJ2-2; d_gene: NA; len: 16; v_gene: TRBV4-2; CDR3aa: CASSQDMVKGTGELFF; CDR3nt: TGTGCCAGCAGCCAAGATATGGTAAAGGGGACCGGGGAGCTGTTTTTT
abundance: NA; j_gene: TRBJ2-1; d_gene: TRBD2; len: 15; v_gene: TRBV4-3; CDR3aa: CASSQRTSGYNEQFF; CDR3nt: TGCGCCAGCAGCCAGAGGACTAGCGGGTACAATGAGCAGTTCTTC
abundance: few; j_gene: TRBJ2-1; d_gene: NA; len: 15; v_gene: TRBV5-1; CDR3aa: CASSLSGVPENEQFF; CDR3nt: TGCGCCAGCAGCTTGTCGGGGGTCCCTGAGAATGAGCAGTTCTTC
abundance: NA; j_gene: TRBJ1-2; d_gene: TRBD1; len: 14; v_gene: TRBV2; CDR3aa: CASSSGTDGSGYTF; CDR3nt: TGTGCCAGCAGCTCCGGGACAGATGGCTCGGGCTACACCTTC
abundance: NA; j_gene: TRBJ2-5; d_gene: TRBD2; len: 16; v_gene: TRBV19; CDR3aa: CASSIRGTSGIETQYF; CDR3nt: TGTGCCAGTAGTATAAGAGGGACTAGCGGGATAGAGACCCAGTACTTC
abundance: NA; j_gene: TRBJ2-7; d_gene: TRBD1; len: 15; v_gene: TRBV27; CDR3aa: CASSKQGVNPYEQYF; CDR3nt: TGTGCCAGCAGTAAACAGGGGGTAAATCCCTACGAGCAGTACTTC
abundance: NA; j_gene: TRBJ1-1; d_gene: TRBD1; len: 16; v_gene: TRBV7-9; CDR3aa: CASSSSGTGSGTEAFF; CDR3nt: TGTGCCAGCAGCTCATCCGGGACAGGGAGTGGGACTGAAGCTTTCTTT
abundance: NA; j_gene: TRBJ2-7; d_gene: TRBD2; len: 13; v_gene: TRBV4-1; CDR3aa: CASSQVRGVEQYF; CDR3nt: TGCGCCAGCAGCCAAGTTCGGGGGGTCGAGCAGTACTTC
abundance: NA; j_gene: TRBJ1-2; d_gene: NA; len: 13; v_gene: TRBV28; CDR3aa: CASSFGRTNGYTF; CDR3nt: TGTGCCAGCAGTTTTGGGAGGACAAATGGCTACACCTTC
abundance: few; j_gene: TRBJ2-3; d_gene: TRBD2; len: 14; v_gene: TRBV11-2; CDR3aa: CASSPATSMDTQYF; CDR3nt: TGTGCCAGCAGCCCAGCGACTAGCATGGATACGCAGTATTTT
abundance: once; j_gene: TRBJ2-7; d_gene: TRBD1; len: 12; v_gene: TRBV12-3/TRBV12-4; CDR3aa: CASRGDSYEQYF; CDR3nt: TGTGCCAGCAGGGGGGACAGCTACGAGCAGTACTTC
abundance: NA; j_gene: TRBJ2-1; d_gene: NA; len: 14; v_gene: TRBV4-2; CDR3aa: CASSQDLEPQEQFF; CDR3nt: TGTGCCAGCAGCCAAGATCTTGAACCCCAGGAGCAGTTCTTC
abundance: NA; j_gene: TRBJ2-1; d_gene: TRBD2; len: 17; v_gene: TRBV6-2/TRBV6-3; CDR3aa: CASSYSGLAGVYNEQFF; CDR3nt: TGTGCCAGCAGTTACTCAGGGCTAGCGGGGGTGTACAATGAGCAGTTCTTC
abundance: NA; j_gene: TRBJ1-5; d_gene: NA; len: 11; v_gene: TRBV28; CDR3aa: CASSRDMSQHF; CDR3nt: TGTGCCAGCAGCCGCGACATGTCCCAGCATTTT
abundance: few; j_gene: TRBJ1-5; d_gene: NA; len: 12; v_gene: TRBV5-8; CDR3aa: CASSLGIQPQHF; CDR3nt: TGTGCCAGCAGCTTGGGGATTCAGCCCCAGCATTTT
abundance: NA; j_gene: TRBJ1-1; d_gene: NA; len: 15; v_gene: TRBV6-5; CDR3aa: CASSYGAGLNTEAFF; CDR3nt: TGTGCCAGCAGTTACGGAGCAGGCTTGAACACTGAAGCTTTCTTT
abundance: NA; j_gene: TRBJ1-1; d_gene: TRBD1; len: 15; v_gene: TRBV6-5; CDR3aa: CASSYGTGRGTEAFF; CDR3nt: TGTGCCAGCAGTTACGGGACAGGTCGGGGTACTGAAGCTTTCTTT
abundance: few; j_gene: TRBJ1-2; d_gene: NA; len: 12; v_gene: TRBV7-9; CDR3aa: CASSSAVGGYTF; CDR3nt: TGTGCCAGCAGCTCGGCGGTTGGTGGCTACACCTTC
abundance: NA; j_gene: TRBJ2-1; d_gene: NA; len: 17; v_gene: TRBV5-5; CDR3aa: CASSLALRGSSYNEQFF; CDR3nt: TGTGCCAGCAGCTTGGCGCTCCGGGGGTCATCCTACAATGAGCAGTTCTTC
abundance: NA; j_gene: TRBJ2-3; d_gene: NA; len: 14; v_gene: TRBV15; CDR3aa: CATSRAGNTDTQYF; CDR3nt: TGTGCCACCAGCAGAGCCGGGAACACAGATACGCAGTATTTT
abundance: NA; j_gene: TRBJ1-4; d_gene: TRBD1; len: 12; v_gene: TRBV29-1; CDR3aa: CSGGDSNEKLFF; CDR3nt: TGCAGCGGAGGGGACAGTAATGAAAAACTGTTTTTT
abundance: once; j_gene: TRBJ1-4; d_gene: NA; len: 11; v_gene: TRBV20-1; CDR3aa: CSARGGEKLFF; CDR3nt: TGCAGTGCTAGAGGCGGGGAAAAACTGTTTTTT
abundance: NA; j_gene: TRBJ2-7; d_gene: NA; len: 14; v_gene: TRBV10-3; CDR3aa: CAISEGPPAYEQYF; CDR3nt: TGTGCCATCAGTGAAGGGCCACCGGCATACGAGCAGTACTTC
abundance: NA; j_gene: TRBJ1-1; d_gene: NA; len: 12; v_gene: TRBV4-1; CDR3aa: CASKRGSSEAFF; CDR3nt: TGCGCCAGCAAGAGGGGATCGAGTGAAGCTTTCTTT